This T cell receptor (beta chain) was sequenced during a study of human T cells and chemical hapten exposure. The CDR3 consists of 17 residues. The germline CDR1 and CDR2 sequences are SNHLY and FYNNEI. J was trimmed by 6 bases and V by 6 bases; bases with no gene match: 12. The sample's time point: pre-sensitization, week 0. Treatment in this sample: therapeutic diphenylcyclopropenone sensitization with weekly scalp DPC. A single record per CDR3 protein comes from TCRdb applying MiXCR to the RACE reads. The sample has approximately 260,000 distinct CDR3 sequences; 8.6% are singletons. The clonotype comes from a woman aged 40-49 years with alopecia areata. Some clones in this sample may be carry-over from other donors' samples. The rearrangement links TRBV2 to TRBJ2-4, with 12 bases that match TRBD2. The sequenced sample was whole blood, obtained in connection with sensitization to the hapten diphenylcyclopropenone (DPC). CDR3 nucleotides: TGTGCCAGCAGATACCTTAGGCTAGCGGGAGGGGGAAACATTCAGTACTTC. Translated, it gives CASRYLRLAGGGNIQYF.